The 8 T cell receptor beta chains reported below all come from one sample, sequenced in a study of T cells in Graves' hyperthyroidism and ophthalmopathy. TCR beta CDR3 region amplification was performed from RNA transcripts. The HTBI primer set drove a first-round RT-PCR of the TCR CDR3. MiXCR, applied by TCRdb to the multiplex PCR reads, yields one record per CDR3 protein. The data show around 390,000 distinct CDR3 sequences, with more than 12% seen just once and about 19% held by the top ten. Input material: blood. These receptors were taken from a woman aged 25 to 39 with Graves' ophthalmopathy.

The table lists this clonotype with many counts. The chain uses TRBV5-4 and TRBJ2-5; D is perhaps TRBD1 or TRBD2 (6 bases each). V was shortened by 5 bases and J by 1 base, with 18 bases between the two germline ends. Germline values: CDR1 SGHNT, CDR2 YYREEE (reference sequence). The CDR3 extends over 16 amino acids. CDR3 amino acids: CASSRGGGGGQETQYF. CDR3 DNA sequence: TGTGCCAGCAGTCGAGGAGGGGGTGGAGGCCAAGAGACCCAGTACTTC. Combining the CDR3 with reference TRBV5-4 and TRBJ2-5 gives the whole variable domain ETGVTQSPTHLIKTRGQQVTLRCSSQSGHNTVSWYQQALGQGPQFIFQYYREEENGRGNFPPRFSGLQFPNYSSELNVNALELDDSALYLCASSRGGGGGQETQYFGPGTRLLVL.

The chain uses TRBV7-2 and TRBJ2-7; D call uncertain. The germline CDR1 and CDR2 sequences are SGHTA and FQGNSA. CDR3 length: 11 residues. The V end lost 5 bases, the J end lost 7 bases, and 9 bases lay between the germline ends. Here the CDR3 reads CASSNDVEQYF. CDR3 nucleotide sequence: TGTGCCAGCAGCAACGATGTGGAGCAGTACTTC.

This clonotype came up many times. The chain employs TRBV3-1 and TRBJ1-2; the D gene is possibly TRBD1 (5 bases). The CDR3 runs to 13 residues. Germline CDR1 is LGHDT and CDR2 is YNNKEL (reference sequence). V was shortened by 1 base and J by 5 bases, with 8 bases between the two germline ends. The CDR3 protein is CASSQGQGYGYTF. As DNA, the CDR3 is TGTGCCAGCAGCCAAGGCCAGGGATATGGCTACACCTTC.

This clonotype appeared many times. This chain links TRBV15 with TRBJ2-5; no clear D gene. This CDR3 is built from 15 residues. V lost 0 bases and J 0 bases, leaving 8 bases between the germline ends. The germline CDR1 and CDR2 sequences are LNHNV and YYDKDF (reference sequence). As DNA, the CDR3 is TGTGCCACCAGCAGAGATAGGAAGTACCAAGAGACCCAGTACTTC. Its translation: CATSRDRKYQETQYF.

There are a few counts of this clonotype. The chain couples TRBV4-2 to TRBJ2-2; D is perhaps TRBD1 (5 bases). V lost 0 bases, J lost 5 bases, and 10 bases lay in between. CDR3 length equals 15 residues. Germline V gene sequence: CDR1 LGHNA, CDR2 YNFKEQ. The CDR3 DNA follows: TGTGCCAGCAGCCAAGATTTTGCAGGGACCGGGGAGCTGTTTTTT. Its translation is CASSQDFAGTGELFF.

This clonotype was recorded many times. This chain connects TRBV20-1 to TRBJ2-1; D is perhaps TRBD1 (6 bases). Trimming shortened V by 3 bases and J by 8 bases, and 20 bases separated the two germline ends. The CDR3 is 15 residues long. Germline CDR1 and CDR2: DFQATT and SNEGSKA (reference sequence). For the CDR3, the DNA is TGCAGTGCTAGTTTGGGGGCCAGGGTTTACGATGAGCAGTTCTTC. It is translated as CSASLGARVYDEQFF.

In this sample, this clonotype turned up many times. The rearrangement uses TRBV11-2 and TRBJ2-1; 7 bases are a match to TRBD2. Trimming at V came to 4 bases and at J to 3 bases, leaving 21 bases not matched to a gene. The CDR3 length is 20 residues. Looked up from germline, CDR1 is SGHAT and CDR2 is FQNNGV. The CDR3 DNA sequence: TGTGCCAGCAGCTCCTATGATTGGCGGGGGAGGTCTTCTCTCTACAATGAGCAGTTCTTC. Amino acid sequence: CASSSYDWRGRSSLYNEQFF.

The chain carries TRBV19 and TRBJ1-4, with D uncertain. Germline V gene lookup returns CDR1 LNHDA and CDR2 SQIVND (reference sequence). V was trimmed by 5 bases and J by 9 bases, leaving 22 bases between them. CDR3 length equals 16 residues. Written as DNA, the CDR3 is TGTGCCAGTAGTGACGACCGAACCTGGGTGGAGAAAAAACTGTTTTTT. Protein: CASSDDRTWVEKKLFF.